This entry concerns a single T cell receptor beta chain. Antigen: not known. The sample is drawn from a study of blood T cells in healthy people across ages. Study results and limitations: PBMC samples, being unsorted, prevented any conclusive comparison of naive and antigen-experienced cells. Diversity estimates from one million T cells were considered underestimates. Getting older went along with TCR beta diversity per million T cells dropping roughly linearly.

Through a sample-barcoded 5' primer and a J-beta primer mix, a second PCR was run for roughly 7 to 12 cycles. TCRdb reprocessed the 5' RACE reads with MiXCR, giving one entry per CDR3 protein. There are roughly 1,800,000 distinct CDR3 sequences in the sample; around 50% occur only once, and about 2.1% lies in the top ten. The CDR3 has 15 residues. Per germline, CDR1 SGHTA and CDR2 FQGNSA. The V gene end was trimmed by 5 bases and the J gene end by 6 bases; junction bases not matched to a gene: 6. The J gene is TRBJ1-6, the V gene TRBV7-2, with TRBD1 matching 8 bases. The TCR sequence derives from a woman between 40 and 50 years old in good health. Source material: blood. CDR3 amino acids: CASSPRDRRNSPLHF. The DNA of the CDR3 is TGTGCCAGCAGCCCCCGGGACAGGCGTAATTCACCCCTCCACTTT.